This T cell receptor (beta chain) is from a study of blood T cell repertoires in COVID-19. There are 14 residues in the CDR3. With 4 bases removed from V and 4 bases from J, the gap between germline ends came to 14 bases. Germline assignment: CDR1 SGHNT and CDR2 YYREEE (reference sequence). The method was immunoSEQ multiplex PCR; TCRdb's version includes in-frame clones alone and lacks a portion of them. Of some 300,000 clones in the sample, roughly 89% are singletons; the top ten hold over 8.5%. The gene calls are TRBV5-4 and TRBJ1-1; D ambiguous. This sequence was found in a woman between 25 and 40 years old who had recovered from COVID-19. The sequencing sample was made of PBMCs or T cells enriched from blood (not recorded which). The CDR3 loop is CASSPGVIGTEAFF. The CDR3 bases are TGTGCCAGCAGCCCCGGGGTTATCGGCACTGAAGCTTTCTTT.